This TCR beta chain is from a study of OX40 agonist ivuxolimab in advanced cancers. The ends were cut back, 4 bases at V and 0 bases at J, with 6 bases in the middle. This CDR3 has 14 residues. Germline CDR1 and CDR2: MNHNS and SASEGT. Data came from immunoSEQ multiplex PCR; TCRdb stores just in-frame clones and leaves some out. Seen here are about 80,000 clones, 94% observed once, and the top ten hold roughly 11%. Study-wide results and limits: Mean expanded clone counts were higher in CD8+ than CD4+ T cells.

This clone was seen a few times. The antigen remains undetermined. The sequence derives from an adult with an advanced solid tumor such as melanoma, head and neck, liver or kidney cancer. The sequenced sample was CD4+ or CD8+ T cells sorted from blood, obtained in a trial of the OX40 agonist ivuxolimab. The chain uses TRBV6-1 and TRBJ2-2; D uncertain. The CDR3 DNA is TGTGCCAGCAGTGCGACCACGAACACCGGGGAGCTGTTTTTT. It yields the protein CASSATTNTGELFF.